The 11 T cell receptor beta chains reported below all come from one sample, sequenced in a study of immune evolution from preneoplasia to lung adenocarcinoma (dated by TCRdb to about 2021). The library was made by the immunoSEQ multiplex PCR assay. In its TCRdb copy, this immuneACCESS table keeps in-frame sequences only and misses some clones. Where compared with another copy, unresolved V genes explain less than half of these, and the others have no known cause. Present in this sample are about 3,900 clones, about 85% of which were seen just once. More than 5% of the sample lies in the top ten. The sample was FFPE minimally invasive lung adenocarcinoma tissue. Explained via the paper, the cell subset or site label denotes: micro-invasive lung adenocarcinoma (MIA). The receptors come from an older donor with lung adenocarcinoma.

The rearrangement uses TRBV4-1 and TRBJ2-1; the D gene could be TRBD1 or TRBD2 (6 bases each). CDR3 length: 15 amino acids. Germline values: CDR1 MGHRA, CDR2 YSYEKL. V lost 0 bases to trimming and J lost 9 bases, with 15 bases between them. CDR3 protein: CASSQDVLGGGEQFF. CDR3 in DNA: TGCGCCAGCAGCCAAGATGTCCTAGGAGGGGGTGAGCAGTTCTTC.

The genes are TRBV28 and TRBJ2-7, with D maybe TRBD1 (6 bases). Germline loops: CDR1 MDHEN, CDR2 SYDVKM. This CDR3 has 13 residues. Trimming removed 11 bases from V and 2 bases from J, with 16 bases in between. For the CDR3, the DNA is TGTGCCTGTACCTTGGGGGCGGCCTACGAGCAGTACTTC. Its protein product is CACTLGAAYEQYF.

V usage is TRBV7-2 and J usage is TRBJ1-1; D is unclear. Germline CDR1 and CDR2: SGHTA and FQGNSA. Trimming removed 1 base from V and 3 bases from J, with 3 bases in between. The CDR3 sequence is 12 residues long. The CDR3 region has the DNA TGTGCCAGCAGCTTAGTAGACACTGAAGCTTTCTTT. This sequence encodes CASSLVDTEAFF.

The chain links TRBV10-1 to TRBJ2-1; perhaps TRBD2 as D (6 bases). Trimming removed 5 bases at V and 9 bases at J, with 11 bases between. This CDR3 region has 12 residues. Per germline, CDR1 WNHNN and CDR2 SYGVQD (reference sequence). CDR3 sequence (DNA): TGCGCCAGCAGTCTAGCCGGGGGTGAGCAGTTCTTC. It codes for CASSLAGGEQFF.

The V gene is TRBV4-1, the J gene TRBJ1-5, with D tentatively TRBD1 (5 bases). V lost 0 bases and J lost 2, with 11 bases in between. This CDR3 has 16 amino acids. Per the germline V gene, CDR1 is MGHRA and CDR2 is YSYEKL. DNA for the CDR3: TGCGCCAGCAGCCAAGATGGGGGTCTGGGCAATCAGCCCCAGCATTTT. It specifies CASSQDGGLGNQPQHF.

The chain is built from TRBV10-3 and TRBJ1-5; D is unresolved. The CDR3 is 12 residues long. Germline V CDR1 and CDR2: ENHRY, SYGVKD. V lost 0 bases and J lost 9, with 6 bases in between. In DNA form, the CDR3 reads TGTGCCATCAGTGAGTCACTTTGGCCCCAGCATTTT. This sequence encodes CAISESLWPQHF.

The gene calls are TRBV11-2 and TRBJ2-4; 7 nucleotides agree with TRBD1. Germline V gene sequence: CDR1 SGHAT, CDR2 FQNNGV. The V segment lost 5 bases and the J segment 0 bases; nucleotides outside the gene matches: 7. The CDR3 contains 16 residues. The CDR3 sequence: CASSLRTGLAKNIQYF. CDR3 nucleotides: TGTGCCAGCAGCCTAAGGACAGGTCTAGCCAAAAACATTCAGTACTTC.

The J gene is TRBJ1-2, the V gene TRBV7-3; D is ambiguous. The V end was cut by 4 bases, the J end by 5 bases, with 11 bases between. The V gene's germline CDR1 is SGHTA and CDR2 FQGTGA. This CDR3 comprises 13 residues. CDR3 in DNA: TGTGCCAGCAGCTCCCCAAGCGGGTATGGCTACACCTTC. It yields the protein CASSSPSGYGYTF.

This clone was seen a few times. This chain uses TRBV28 with TRBJ1-2, with a weak D call TRBD1 (5 bases). Per the germline V gene, CDR1 is MDHEN and CDR2 is SYDVKM. V was shortened by 5 bases and J by 5 bases, with 12 bases between the two germline ends. This CDR3 has 13 amino acids. CDR3 sequence reads: CASSTGTAYGYTF. DNA for the CDR3: TGTGCCAGCAGTACCGGGACGGCATATGGCTACACCTTC.

This clone occurred a few times. This chain links TRBV10-1 with TRBJ2-2, with 9 bases lining up with TRBD2. CDR3 length: 13 residues. Germline CDR1 and CDR2: WNHNN and SYGVQD (reference sequence). The trim removed 5 bases at V and 6 bases at J, leaving 1 base unmatched. The DNA of the CDR3 is TGCGCCAGCAGTCAGCGGGGGGCCGGGGAGCTGTTTTTT. Residues: CASSQRGAGELFF.

The gene calls are TRBV9 and TRBJ1-1, with 9 bases aligning to TRBD1. CDR1 and CDR2 from the germline V gene are SGDLS and YYNGEE. V lost 3 bases to trimming and J lost 5 bases; unmatched junction nucleotides: 5. CDR3 length: 14 amino acids. CDR3 in DNA: TGTGCCAGCAGCGAACAGGGGGCCGGAACTGAAGCTTTCTTT. Translated, it gives CASSEQGAGTEAFF.